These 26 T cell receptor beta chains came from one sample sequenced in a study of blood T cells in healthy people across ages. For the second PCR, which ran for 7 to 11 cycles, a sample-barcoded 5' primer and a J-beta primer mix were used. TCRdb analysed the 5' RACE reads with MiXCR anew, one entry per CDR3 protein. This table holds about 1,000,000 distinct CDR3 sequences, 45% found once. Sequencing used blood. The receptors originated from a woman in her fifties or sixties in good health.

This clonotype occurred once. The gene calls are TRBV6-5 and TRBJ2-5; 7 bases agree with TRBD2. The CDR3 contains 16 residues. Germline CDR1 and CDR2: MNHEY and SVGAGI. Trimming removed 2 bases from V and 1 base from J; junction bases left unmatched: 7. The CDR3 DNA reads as TGTGCCAGCAGTTACACTATGACTAGCAGCCAAGAGACCCAGTACTTC. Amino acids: CASSYTMTSSQETQYF.

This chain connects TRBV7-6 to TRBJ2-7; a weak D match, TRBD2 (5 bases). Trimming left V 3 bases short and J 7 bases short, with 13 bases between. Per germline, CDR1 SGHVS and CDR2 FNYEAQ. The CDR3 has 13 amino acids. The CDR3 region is CASSFGGGGEQYF. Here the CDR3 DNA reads TGTGCCAGCAGCTTCGGTGGAGGCGGTGAGCAGTACTTC. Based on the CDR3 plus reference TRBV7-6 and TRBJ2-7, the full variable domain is GAGVSQSPRYKVTKRGQDVALRCDPISGHVSLYWYRQALGQGPEFLTYFNYEAQQDKSGLPNDRFSAERPEGSISTLTIQRTEQRDSAMYRCASSFGGGGEQYFGPGTRLTVT.

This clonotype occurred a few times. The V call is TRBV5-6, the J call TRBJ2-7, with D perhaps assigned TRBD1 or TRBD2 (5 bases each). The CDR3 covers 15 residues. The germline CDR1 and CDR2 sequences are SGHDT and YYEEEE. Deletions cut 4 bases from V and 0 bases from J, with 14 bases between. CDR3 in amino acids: CASSPQPGSSYEQYF. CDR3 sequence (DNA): TGTGCCAGCAGCCCCCAACCAGGGAGCTCCTACGAGCAGTACTTC.

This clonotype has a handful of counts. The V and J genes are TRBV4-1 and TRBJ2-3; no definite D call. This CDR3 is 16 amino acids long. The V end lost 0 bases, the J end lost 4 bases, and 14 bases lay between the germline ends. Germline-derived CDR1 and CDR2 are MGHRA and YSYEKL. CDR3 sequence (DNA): TGCGCCAGCAGCCAAGAAGGCCTCCTAGGGCCAGATACGCAGTATTTT. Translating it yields CASSQEGLLGPDTQYF.

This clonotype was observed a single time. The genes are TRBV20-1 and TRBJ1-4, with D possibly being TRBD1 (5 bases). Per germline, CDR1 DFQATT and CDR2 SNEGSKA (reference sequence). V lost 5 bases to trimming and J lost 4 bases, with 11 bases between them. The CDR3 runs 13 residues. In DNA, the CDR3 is TGCAGTGCTGGCACTGGGGGTAATGAAAAACTGTTTTTT. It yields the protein CSAGTGGNEKLFF.

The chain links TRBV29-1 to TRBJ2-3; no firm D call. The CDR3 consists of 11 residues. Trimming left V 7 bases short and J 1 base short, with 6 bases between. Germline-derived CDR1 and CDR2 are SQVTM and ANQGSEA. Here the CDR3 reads CSGVRTDTQYF. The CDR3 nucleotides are TGCAGCGGTGTCCGCACAGATACGCAGTATTTT.

Here the CDR3 DNA reads TGTGCCAGCAGCTTAGAGGGCATAATGGATGAGCAGTTCTTC. Translating gives CASSLEGIMDEQFF. The rearrangement links TRBV7-9 to TRBJ2-1; D not certain. Between the trimmed V and J ends, which lost 1 base and 8 bases, there was a span of 12 bases. From germline, CDR1 is SEHNR and CDR2 FQNEAQ (reference sequence). This CDR3 is 14 amino acids long.

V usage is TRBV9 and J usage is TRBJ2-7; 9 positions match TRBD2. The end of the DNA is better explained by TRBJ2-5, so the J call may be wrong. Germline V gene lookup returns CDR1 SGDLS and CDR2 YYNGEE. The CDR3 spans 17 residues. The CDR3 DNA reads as TGTGCCAGCAGCGTCACTCCAGCGGGAGGAGACAAGTCGACCCAGTACTTC. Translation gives CASSVTPAGGDKSTQYF.

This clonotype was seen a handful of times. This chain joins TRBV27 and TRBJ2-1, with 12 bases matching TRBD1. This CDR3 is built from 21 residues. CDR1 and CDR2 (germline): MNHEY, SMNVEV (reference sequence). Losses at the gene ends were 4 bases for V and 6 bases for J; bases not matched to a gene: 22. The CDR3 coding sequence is TGTGCCAGCAGTTGGTTTGGGACAGGGGGCACCGGGAGTGATTTTCGCAATGAGCAGTTCTTC. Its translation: CASSWFGTGGTGSDFRNEQFF.

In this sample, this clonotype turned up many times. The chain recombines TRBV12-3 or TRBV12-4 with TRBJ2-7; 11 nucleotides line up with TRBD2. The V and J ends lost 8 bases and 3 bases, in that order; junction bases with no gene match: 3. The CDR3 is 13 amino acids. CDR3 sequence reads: CASRLAGNYEQYF. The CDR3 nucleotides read TGTGCCAGCCGACTAGCGGGGAACTACGAGCAGTACTTC.

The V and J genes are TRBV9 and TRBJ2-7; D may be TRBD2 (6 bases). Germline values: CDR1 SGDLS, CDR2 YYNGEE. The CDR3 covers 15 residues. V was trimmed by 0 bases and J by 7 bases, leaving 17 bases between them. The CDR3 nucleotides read TGTGCCAGCAGCGTAGGCGCGGGAACTTACAATGAGCAGTACTTC. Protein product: CASSVGAGTYNEQYF.

In DNA, the CDR3 is TGTGCCAGCAGGCGTCGTCAGGGGTCCCAAGAGACCCAGTACTTC. This sequence encodes CASRRRQGSQETQYF. The chain is built from TRBV12-3 or TRBV12-4 and TRBJ2-5; a possible D gene is TRBD1 (6 bases). V was clipped by 6 bases and J by 1 base, with 15 bases between them. CDR3 length: 15 amino acids.

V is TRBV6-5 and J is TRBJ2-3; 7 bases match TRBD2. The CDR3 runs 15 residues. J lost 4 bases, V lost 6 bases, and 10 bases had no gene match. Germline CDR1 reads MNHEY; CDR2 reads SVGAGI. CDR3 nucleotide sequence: TGTGCCAGCAGCCCCCATTGGGAGGGCGCAGATACGCAGTATTTT. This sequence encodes CASSPHWEGADTQYF.

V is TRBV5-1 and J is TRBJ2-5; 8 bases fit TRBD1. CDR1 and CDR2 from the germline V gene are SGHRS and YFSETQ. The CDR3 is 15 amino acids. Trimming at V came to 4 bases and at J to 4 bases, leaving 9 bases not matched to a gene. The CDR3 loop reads CASSVQSDRGETQYF. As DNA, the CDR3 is TGCGCCAGCAGCGTGCAATCTGACAGGGGAGAGACCCAGTACTTC.

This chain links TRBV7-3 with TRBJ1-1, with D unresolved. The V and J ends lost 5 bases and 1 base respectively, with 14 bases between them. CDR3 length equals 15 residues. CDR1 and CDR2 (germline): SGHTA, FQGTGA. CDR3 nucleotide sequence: TGTGCCAGCAGCCCCAACGGGCTTTCGAACACTGAAGCTTTCTTT. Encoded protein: CASSPNGLSNTEAFF. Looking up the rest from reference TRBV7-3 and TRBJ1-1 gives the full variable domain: GAGVSQTPSNKVTEKGKYVELRCDPISGHTALYWYRQSLGQGPEFLIYFQGTGAADDSGLPNDRFFAVRPEGSVSTLKIQRTERGDSAVYLCASSPNGLSNTEAFFGQGTRLTVV.

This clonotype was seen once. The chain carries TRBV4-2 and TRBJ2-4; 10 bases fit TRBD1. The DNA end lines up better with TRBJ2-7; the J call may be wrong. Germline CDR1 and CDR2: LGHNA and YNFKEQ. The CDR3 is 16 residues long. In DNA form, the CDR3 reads TGTGCCAGCAGCCGGGGAGGGGGACAGGGGATTTACGAGCAGTACTTC. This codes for CASSRGGGQGIYEQYF.

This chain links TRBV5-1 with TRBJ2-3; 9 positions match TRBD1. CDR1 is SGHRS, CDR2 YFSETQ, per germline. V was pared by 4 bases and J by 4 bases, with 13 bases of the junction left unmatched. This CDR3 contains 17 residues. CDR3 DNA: TGCGCCAGCAGCCTCTATGGACAGGGGAGAATCGCAGATACGCAGTATTTT. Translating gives CASSLYGQGRIADTQYF.

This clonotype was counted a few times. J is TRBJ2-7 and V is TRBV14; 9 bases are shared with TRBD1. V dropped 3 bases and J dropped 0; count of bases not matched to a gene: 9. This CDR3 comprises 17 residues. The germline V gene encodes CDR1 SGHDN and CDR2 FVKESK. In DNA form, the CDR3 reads TGTGCCAGCAGCCAGGGCCCGGACAGGGGAAGCTCCTACGAGCAGTACTTC. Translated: CASSQGPDRGSSYEQYF.

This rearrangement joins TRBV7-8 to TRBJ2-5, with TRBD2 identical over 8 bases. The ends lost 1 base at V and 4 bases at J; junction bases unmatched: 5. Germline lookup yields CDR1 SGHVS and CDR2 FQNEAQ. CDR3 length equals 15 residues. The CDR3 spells CASSLGGRFGETQYF. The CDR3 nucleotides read TGTGCCAGCAGCTTAGGCGGGAGGTTCGGAGAGACCCAGTACTTC.

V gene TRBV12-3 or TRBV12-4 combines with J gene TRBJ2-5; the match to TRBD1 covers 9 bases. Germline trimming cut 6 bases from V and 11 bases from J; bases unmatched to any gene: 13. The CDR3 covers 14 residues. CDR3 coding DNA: TGTGCCAGCAGGACGGGACAGGGACGAGGTGAGCAGTACTTC. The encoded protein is CASRTGQGRGEQYF.

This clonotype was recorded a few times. CDR3 DNA: TGTGCCAGCCGCACAGGGTACGGGGGCTCCTACGAGCAGTACTTC. Amino acid sequence: CASRTGYGGSYEQYF. The chain employs TRBV12-3 or TRBV12-4 and TRBJ2-7; D tentatively reads TRBD1 or TRBD2 (6 bases each). This CDR3 spans 15 amino acids. Trimming cost V 8 bases and J 0 bases, with 17 bases left between them.

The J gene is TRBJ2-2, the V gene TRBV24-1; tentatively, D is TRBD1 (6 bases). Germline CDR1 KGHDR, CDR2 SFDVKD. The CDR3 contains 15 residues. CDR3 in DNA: TGTGCTACCCAAGGGCAGGGGTCGAACACCGGGGAGCTGTTTTTT. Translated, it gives CATQGQGSNTGELFF.

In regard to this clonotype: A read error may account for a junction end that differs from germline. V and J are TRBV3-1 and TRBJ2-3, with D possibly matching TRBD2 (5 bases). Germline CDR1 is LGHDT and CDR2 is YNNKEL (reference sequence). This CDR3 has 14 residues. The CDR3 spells CAGSQEGTTDTQYF. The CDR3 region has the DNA TGTGCCGGCAGCCAAGAGGGCACCACAGATACGCAGTATTTT.

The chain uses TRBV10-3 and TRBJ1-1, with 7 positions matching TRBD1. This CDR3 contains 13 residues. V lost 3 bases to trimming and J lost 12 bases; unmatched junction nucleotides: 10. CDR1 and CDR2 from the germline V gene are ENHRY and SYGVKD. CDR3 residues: CAISEGQAGIPFF. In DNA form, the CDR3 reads TGTGCCATCAGTGAAGGACAGGCAGGGATACCTTTCTTT.

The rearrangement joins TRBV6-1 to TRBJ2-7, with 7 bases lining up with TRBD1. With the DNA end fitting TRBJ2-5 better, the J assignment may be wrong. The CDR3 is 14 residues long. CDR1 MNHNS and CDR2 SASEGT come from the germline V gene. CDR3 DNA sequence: TGTGCCACCGAGACAGGGATCGGGATGGAGACCCAGTACTTC. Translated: CATETGIGMETQYF.

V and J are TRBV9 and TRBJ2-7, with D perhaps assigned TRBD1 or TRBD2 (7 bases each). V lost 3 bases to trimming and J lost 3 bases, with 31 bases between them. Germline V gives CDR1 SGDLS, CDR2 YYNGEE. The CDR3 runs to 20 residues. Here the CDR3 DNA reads TGTGCCAGCAGCGCTCGGACAGGCGATACTTCTAGCGGACCTGACTACGAGCAGTACTTC. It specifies CASSARTGDTSSGPDYEQYF. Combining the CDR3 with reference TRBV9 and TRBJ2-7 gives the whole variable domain DSGVTQTPKHLITATGQRVTLRCSPRSGDLSVYWYQQSLDQGLQFLIQYYNGEERAKGNILERFSAQQFPDLHSELNLSSLELGDSALYFCASSARTGDTSSGPDYEQYFGPGTRLTVT.